Below are 32 T cell receptor beta chains sequenced from a single sample in a study of tumor-infiltrating lymphocytes in primary liver carcinoma. Alongside blood RNA obtained from unsorted whole blood, germline DNA was also extracted. The template, 500 ng total RNA, yielded TCR beta cDNA made with a constant-region primer. Slightly modified ARM-PCR, run as three nested multiplex PCR rounds, produced the TCR beta libraries. PCR rounds one and two used TRBV1-TRBV30 forward primers with a C-beta reverse primer for 10 cycles each. TCRdb re-analysed the multiplex PCR reads in MiXCR, keeping a single row per CDR3 protein. This sample has 300,000 to 400,000 distinct CDR3 sequences; 65% occur once, and the top ten carry about 6.3%. Sequencing was done on a sample of peripheral blood. These receptors all stem from a man between 40 and 49 years old with primary liver carcinoma and hepatitis B virus infection.

This clonotype was counted ten times or more. The chain employs TRBV12-3 or TRBV12-4 and TRBJ2-3; 12 nucleotides agree with TRBD2. V was clipped by 5 bases and J by 8 bases; unmatched bases: 14. This CDR3 region has 17 residues. CDR3 sequence reads: CASSLRHLAGGPFTQYF. CDR3 in DNA: TGTGCCAGCAGTCTCCGACACCTAGCGGGAGGGCCCTTTACGCAGTATTTT.

The rearrangement uses TRBV6-1 and TRBJ2-7; the match to TRBD2 covers 8 bases. CDR3 size: 15 residues. Germline V gene sequence: CDR1 MNHNS, CDR2 SASEGT. Trimming removed 2 bases from V and 9 bases from J; junction bases left unmatched: 12. CDR3: CASSEPAGGSYGQYF. The CDR3 DNA follows: TGTGCCAGCAGTGAACCGGCGGGAGGCAGCTATGGGCAGTACTTC.

Worth noting for this clonotype: The germline gene is not matched at one end of the junction; a read error may be the cause. The genes are TRBV11-2 and TRBJ1-2, with D possibly being TRBD1 (6 bases). Germline loops: CDR1 SGHAT, CDR2 FQNNGV. The length of the CDR3 is 12 residues. CDR3 nucleotides: TGTGCCAGCAGTGAACAGGGACGGGGCTACGCCTTC. It is translated as CASSEQGRGYAF.

This rearrangement joins TRBV28 to TRBJ1-5, with D perhaps TRBD1 (6 bases). The CDR3 totals 15 residues. The germline CDR1 and CDR2 sequences are MDHEN and SYDVKM. Trimming took 6 bases from V and 2 from J, leaving 14 bases between them. The CDR3 protein is CASSTPGAGNQPQHF. CDR3 coding DNA: TGTGCCAGCAGCACCCCGGGGGCCGGCAATCAGCCCCAGCATTTT.

Notes on this clonotype: Just one base apart from a much larger clone, this may be a read error. The chain combines TRBV28 with TRBJ2-3; no firm D call. CDR1 is MDHEN and CDR2 is SYDVKM in the germline V gene. The length of the CDR3 is 12 residues. The CDR3 nucleotides read TGTGACAGCAGTTCCCCAACAGATACGCAGTATTTT. Translated: CDSSSPTDTQYF.

The chain has TRBV11-2 and TRBJ2-6, with D uncertain. V was trimmed by 1 base and J by 0 bases, leaving 19 bases between them. The CDR3 spans 20 residues. Germline V CDR1 and CDR2: SGHAT, FQNNGV. CDR3 bases: TGTGCCAGCAGCTTAGTGCAGTTGGGATCTTGGATCTCTGGGGCCAACGTCCTGACTTTC. Translated: CASSLVQLGSWISGANVLTF.

Remarks on this clonotype: With a much larger clone just one base away, this may be a read error. The V call is TRBV6-5, the J call TRBJ1-6; D perhaps matches TRBD1 (6 bases). CDR1 and CDR2 from the germline V gene are MNHEY and SVGAGI. The CDR3 runs to 15 residues. The CDR3 loop is CASSSHDRSDSHLHF. CDR3 coding DNA: TGTGCCAGCAGTTCCCACGACAGGTCCGATTCACACCTCCACTTT.

Comment on this clonotype: An end of the junction does not agree with germline; a read error may underlie this. The CDR3 DNA is TGTGCCAGCAGCGTTGAAGCCAGGGGTGCTGGAAACACCATACATTTT. Translation gives CASSVEARGAGNTIHF. This sequence joins TRBV9 and TRBJ1-3, with D perhaps TRBD1 (6 bases). Germline V CDR1 and CDR2: SGDLS, YYNGEE. There are 16 residues in the CDR3.

Ten or more counts support this clonotype. This chain links TRBV6-1 with TRBJ2-1; the match to TRBD1 covers 8 bases. The length of the CDR3 is 13 residues. With 4 bases clipped from V and 7 bases from J, the junction kept 3 bases outside the gene matches. Per germline, CDR1 MNHNS and CDR2 SASEGT. In DNA form, the CDR3 reads TGTGCCAGCAGTGCCCAGGGGGCAAATGAGCAGTTCTTC. It yields the protein CASSAQGANEQFF.

Points on this clonotype: Its ends do not fully match the called genes, so a read error is possible. The rearrangement links TRBV12-3 or TRBV12-4 to TRBJ1-3; tentatively, D is TRBD1 (6 bases). The length of the CDR3 is 17 residues. CDR3 bases: TGTGCCAGTAGTTTAGCGCTGGGGGACATCTCTGGAAACACCATATATTTT. Its translation: CASSLALGDISGNTIYF.

Details on this clonotype: One end of the junction is discordant with germline, which a read error may explain. The chain has TRBV11-1 and TRBJ2-7, with D perhaps TRBD1 (5 bases). Germline V gene sequence: CDR1 SGHAT, CDR2 FQDESV (reference sequence). This CDR3 contains 15 residues. The CDR3 here is CASSLLDSFSYERYF. In DNA, the CDR3 is TGTGCCAGCAGCCTACTCGACAGTTTCTCCTACGAGCGGTACTTC.

This clonotype was detected only once. This may be a read error: a much more frequent sequence differs by one nucleotide. Without the conserved terminal phenylalanine or tryptophan, this CDR3 likely stems from a read error. The genes are TRBV6-1 and TRBJ2-1; D is undetermined. Germline CDR1 reads MNHNS; CDR2 reads SASEGT. The CDR3 is 8 amino acids. The CDR3 DNA sequence: TGCGTCGTAGGAGTGCAGTTCATC. Encoded protein: CVVGVQFI.

Concerning this clonotype itself: The junction does not match germline at one end; this may be a read error. The chain couples TRBV11-2 to TRBJ2-7, with TRBD2 identical over 11 bases. This CDR3 spans 18 amino acids. CDR1 is SGHAT, CDR2 FQNNGV, per germline. The CDR3 sequence is CASGSSVAGGPRSYEQYF. The CDR3 coding sequence is TGTGCCAGCGGCTCCTCTGTAGCGGGAGGGCCAAGGTCCTACGAGCAGTATTTC.

This clonotype occurred a few times. The V and J genes are TRBV5-6 and TRBJ2-1; 9 nucleotides match TRBD1. V lost 6 bases, J lost 7 bases, and 5 bases stayed unmatched. CDR3 length: 13 residues. From germline, CDR1 is SGHDT and CDR2 YYEEEE. CDR3 in amino acids: CASNLGTGNEQFF. The CDR3 DNA follows: TGTGCCAGCAACTTAGGGACAGGGAATGAGCAGTTCTTC.

Details on this clonotype: A much larger clone sits a single nucleotide away, making a read error possible. In DNA form, the CDR3 reads TGTGCCAGCAGAGACGCACCACCAATCGGGGCCGGCTATGGCCACACCTTC. The encoded protein is CASRDAPPIGAGYGHTF. This rearrangement joins TRBV5-5 to TRBJ1-2; D may be TRBD1 (5 bases). The CDR3 length is 17 residues. Germline CDR1 reads SGHKS; CDR2 reads YYEKEE (reference sequence).

CDR3: CASSEEPHRNQPQYF. Here the CDR3 DNA reads TGCGCCAGCAGTGAAGAGCCCCATAGGAATCAGCCCCAGTATTTT. This chain uses TRBV10-2 with TRBJ1-5; D remains unclear. The tail of the sequence fits TRBJ2-3 better, so the J call may be wrong. The length of the CDR3 is 15 residues. The germline CDR1 and CDR2 sequences are WSHSY and SAAADI.

The rearrangement links TRBV6-1 to TRBJ2-4; 7 positions match TRBD2. This CDR3 is 14 amino acids long. V was clipped by 6 bases and J by 9 bases; unmatched bases: 11. Per germline, CDR1 MNHNS and CDR2 SASEGT. CDR3: CASRTGTGRGIQYF. DNA of the CDR3: TGTGCCAGCAGGACCGGGACGGGGAGGGGCATTCAGTACTTC.

In the case of this clonotype: The CDR3 end shows no conserved phenylalanine or tryptophan, and so a read error is likely. The gene calls are TRBV10-3 and TRBJ2-3, with D tentatively TRBD1 (8 bases). The CDR3 length is 14 residues. Germline CDR1 is ENHRY and CDR2 is SYGVKD. The CDR3 DNA is TGTGCCTTCTCGGACAGGGACTACACAGACACGCAGTATTAT. Translating it yields CAFSDRDYTDTQYY.

About this clonotype itself: It is likely a read error, because the conserved phenylalanine at the end of the CDR3 is missing. V gene TRBV12-3 or TRBV12-4 combines with J gene TRBJ2-3, with D hard to call. CDR3 length: 13 residues. V lost 7 bases to trimming and J lost 2 bases, with 10 bases between them. CDR3 sequence (DNA): TGTGCCAGCAATCTCCCGGACACAGATACGCAGTATTCT. This codes for CASNLPDTDTQYS.

Turning to this clonotype: A single base separates this from a much larger clone, so it may be a read error. The chain uses TRBV29-1 and TRBJ2-3; possibly TRBD1 for D (5 bases). Germline CDR1 is SQVTM and CDR2 is ANQGSEA. The CDR3 contains 15 residues. V was trimmed by 7 bases and J by 5 bases, leaving 22 bases between them. The CDR3 nucleotides read TGCAGCGCGGCCCTCCAGGGAACCTCTAGAGATACGCAGTATTTT. Its translation is CSAALQGTSRDTQYF.

As regards this clonotype: A much larger clone lies one base from this, so it may be a read error. The chain carries TRBV12-3 or TRBV12-4 and TRBJ1-6; D possibly corresponds to TRBD1 (6 bases). V shed 10 bases and J shed 5 bases, with 18 bases lying between them. The CDR3 consists of 15 residues. The CDR3 coding sequence is TGTGCCAACAGCCCCGGGGGGACAAATAATTCACCCCTCCACTTT. Protein sequence: CANSPGGTNNSPLHF.

This clonotype was recorded at least ten times. This chain uses TRBV11-2 with TRBJ2-5, with D maybe TRBD2 (5 bases). Trimming shortened V by 5 bases and J by 2 bases, and 15 bases separated the two germline ends. CDR3 length: 15 residues. Germline values: CDR1 SGHAT, CDR2 FQNNGV. CDR3 sequence (DNA): TGTGCCAGCAGCCCCAAAGCGAGGGTGCAAGAGACCCAGTACTTC. It codes for CASSPKARVQETQYF.

Regarding this clonotype: With a much larger clone just one base away, this may be a read error. CDR3 sequence (DNA): TGCGCCAGCAACCAAGATCAAGTCCGCCCCCAGCATTTT. Protein product: CASNQDQVRPQHF. This chain links TRBV4-1 with TRBJ1-5; unclear D gene. CDR3 size: 13 residues. Germline V lookup: CDR1 MGHRA, CDR2 YSYEKL.

Details on this clonotype: No conserved phenylalanine or tryptophan ends this CDR3, so it is likely a read error. The chain combines TRBV10-3 with TRBJ2-7; 8 bases align to TRBD2. After removal of 4 bases from V and 4 bases from J, the junction contained 6 bases not matched to a gene. The CDR3 runs 14 residues. Germline CDR1 is ENHRY and CDR2 is SYGVKD. CDR3 sequence reads: CAISGPGLAYEQYL. In nucleotides, the CDR3 is TGTGCCATCAGTGGGCCTGGACTAGCTTACGAGCAGTACTTA.

With regard to this clonotype: This may arise from a read error, as a much more abundant clone is one base away. V usage is TRBV29-1 and J usage is TRBJ2-5, with D hard to call. Germline V gene lookup returns CDR1 SQVTM and CDR2 ANQGSEA. V shed 1 base and J shed 4 bases, with 7 bases lying between them. The CDR3 totals 12 residues. The chain's CDR3 is CSVEGLGETQYF. The CDR3 nucleotides are TGCAGCGTTGAAGGGTTAGGAGAGACCCAGTACTTC.

As to this clonotype: This CDR3 fails to terminate in the conserved phenylalanine or tryptophan, so it likely reflects a read error. The chain is built from TRBV11-2 and TRBJ2-1, with D possibly being TRBD2 (6 bases). Germline V gene lookup returns CDR1 SGHAT and CDR2 FQNNGV. V dropped 0 bases and J dropped 4 bases, with 7 bases sitting between them. CDR3 size: 14 residues. This chain's CDR3 is CASSLELAYNEQFI. The CDR3 coding sequence is TGTGCCAGCAGCTTAGAACTAGCATACAATGAGCAGTTCATC.

Points on this clonotype: A read error may explain this, as a much larger clone is one base away. V and J are TRBV4-1 and TRBJ1-1, with 7 bases fitting TRBD1. Germline V CDR1 and CDR2: MGHRA, YSYEKL. The CDR3 covers 14 residues. V was pared by 6 bases and J by 7 bases, with 11 bases of the junction left unmatched. CDR3 nucleotides: TGCGCCAGCAGTCGTACAGGGGTCCCTCATGAAGCTTTCTTT. It encodes CASSRTGVPHEAFF.

About this clonotype itself: A single base separates this from a much larger clone, so it may be a read error. This sequence joins TRBV5-5 and TRBJ2-3; 8 nucleotides line up with TRBD2. In germline, CDR1 is SGHKS, CDR2 YYEKEE (reference sequence). The CDR3 sequence is 14 residues long. The CDR3 spells CGSSPEREPDTQYF. The CDR3 DNA reads as TGTGGCAGCAGCCCCGAGCGGGAGCCGGATACGCAGTATTTT.

The chain joins TRBV7-8 to TRBJ1-5; D is uncertain. Germline CDR1 and CDR2: SGHVS and FQNEAQ. This CDR3 has 17 residues. V lost 1 base and J 5 bases, leaving 18 bases between the germline ends. The DNA of the CDR3 is TGTGCCAGCAGCTTAGAACCCGGGCTAAAAAAGGATCAGCCCCAGCATTTT. Amino acid sequence: CASSLEPGLKKDQPQHF.

This clonotype was recorded many times. The V and J genes are TRBV6-2 or TRBV6-3 and TRBJ2-5, with D perhaps given as TRBD1 or TRBD2 (5 bases each). Trimming shortened V by 5 bases and J by 1 base, and 14 bases separated the two germline ends. The CDR3 totals 15 residues. CDR1 is MNHEY and CDR2 is SVGEGT in the germline V gene. The CDR3 loop is CASSRGPIPQETQYF. Here the CDR3 DNA reads TGTGCCAGCAGTCGGGGACCAATTCCCCAAGAGACCCAGTACTTC.

On this clonotype: Mismatch with germline at one junction end may stem from a read error. The chain uses TRBV29-1 and TRBJ2-3; TRBD2 aligns across 8 bases. CDR1 SQVTM and CDR2 ANQGSEA come from the germline V gene. The CDR3 loop spans 13 amino acids. The CDR3 loop is CSVDGRAGGTQYF. For the CDR3, the DNA is TGTAGCGTTGACGGGAGGGCCGGTGGTACGCAGTATTTT.

CDR3 in DNA: TGCAGTGCTGGGGGGGGGGATCAGCCCCAGCATTTT. As protein: CSAGGGDQPQHF. The rearrangement joins TRBV20-1 to TRBJ1-5; TRBD1 might be the D (5 bases). Trimming removed 5 bases at V and 5 bases at J, with 10 bases between. Per germline, CDR1 DFQATT and CDR2 SNEGSKA (reference sequence). This CDR3 is built from 12 residues.